Listed below are T cell receptor beta chains from one sample, sequenced in a study of shared clonotypes between healthy human individuals. Profiled with immunoSEQ multiplex PCR; TCRdb holds only in-frame clones, not every one. The sample has about 1 million clones; approximately 70% are singletons. Material: memory CD4+ T cells sorted from blood. These receptors all stem from a man aged 18 to 30 in good health. Each CDR3 is given with its conserved first and last residue. The order of the fields is J gene, V gene, clone size, D gene, CDR3 DNA, CDR3 protein. A D gene is named only where the DNA matches it firmly. The size entry is marked missing in some rows and otherwise reads once, few, many or a size class.

>TRBJ2-5|TRBV7-7|once|-
TGTGCTAGCAGCTTAGGGAGCTGGGCTGAGACCCAGTACTTC
CASSLGSWAETQYF
>TRBJ1-2|TRBV6-1|few|TRBD1
TGTGCCATAACGAGGGGGACAGGGGATTATGTTGGCTACACCTTC
CAITRGTGDYVGYTF
>TRBJ2-7|TRBV5-6|-|TRBD2
TGTGCCAGCAGCCTCGCGGGGGACTCCCGTGGCGAGCAGTACTTC
CASSLAGDSRGEQYF
>TRBJ1-1|TRBV6-1|-|-
TGTGCCAGCAGTGCCCTCGGGGCCAGGGTAACGATGAACACTGAAGCTTTCTTT
CASSALGARVTMNTEAFF
>TRBJ2-7|TRBV5-1|-|-
TGCGCCAGCAGCTTCGATAGGATGTACGAGCAGTACTTC
CASSFDRMYEQYF
>TRBJ2-1|TRBV11-2|-|TRBD2
TGTGCCAGCAGGTCTCTAGCGGGAAGATCCATTGAGCAGTTCTTC
CASRSLAGRSIEQFF
>TRBJ2-3|TRBV18|-|TRBD2
TGTGCCAGCTCACCCATGCCACGACTAGCGGCCTTCACAGATACGCAGTATTTT
CASSPMPRLAAFTDTQYF
>TRBJ2-2|TRBV5-6|-|-
TGTGCCAGCAGCTTGATAGAGAGCCACACCGGGGAGCTGTTTTTT
CASSLIESHTGELFF
>TRBJ1-1|TRBV18|few|-
TGTGCCAGCTCACCACCGGGGGGAATGAACACTGAAGCTTTCTTT
CASSPPGGMNTEAFF
>TRBJ1-1|TRBV6-5|many|-
TGTGCCAGCAGTTACAGGGTCACTGAAGCTTTCTTT
CASSYRVTEAFF
>TRBJ1-2|TRBV7-9|-|-
TGTGCCAGCAGCTTATTTTTTGGAGGGGAAGTGGATGGCTACACCTTC
CASSLFFGGEVDGYTF
>TRBJ1-2|TRBV13|-|-
TGTGCCAGCAGCCGGGACCGGGGCTATGGCTACACCTTC
CASSRDRGYGYTF
>TRBJ2-2|TRBV9|-|-
TGTGCCAGCAGCGTAGGGGGTTCCGGGGAGCTGTTTTTT
CASSVGGSGELFF
>TRBJ2-5|TRBV5-1|-|-
TGCGCCAGCAGCCCCCAGCCCACGGCAGAGACCCAGTACTTC
CASSPQPTAETQYF
>TRBJ2-7|TRBV28|-|-
TGTGCCAGCAGTCTACCGGGGTACGAGCAGTACTTC
CASSLPGYEQYF
>TRBJ2-7|TRBV4-3|few|TRBD2
TGCGCCAGCAGCCAGATCGGGACTAGCGGACCTAACGAGCAGTACTTC
CASSQIGTSGPNEQYF
>TRBJ1-1|TRBV6-5|-|-
TGTGTCGTTACCAGAGACGCAGGGACCCGTTCTGAAGCTTTCTTT
CVVTRDAGTRSEAFF
>TRBJ1-4|TRBV29-1|few|TRBD1
TGCAGCGTCCGGGGCGGACAGGGTGGCGAAAAACTGTTTTTT
CSVRGGQGGEKLFF
>TRBJ1-4|TRBV7-2|-|TRBD1
TGTGCCAGCAGCTTAGTTCAGGGGGCGAGGGAAAAACTGTTTTTT
CASSLVQGAREKLFF
>TRBJ1-5|TRBV6-1|-|TRBD1
TGTGCCAGCAGCCCCGGGACAGGGCCCCGGCCCCAGCATTTT
CASSPGTGPRPQHF
>TRBJ1-6|TRBV30|-|TRBD1
TGTGCCGGGAGCCCTAAATCGACAGGGGGCGGATCACCCCTCCACTTT
CAGSPKSTGGGSPLHF
>TRBJ1-1|TRBV28|-|-
TGTGCCAGCAGTTCCCAGACGGTGAACACTGAAGCTTTCTTT
CASSSQTVNTEAFF
>TRBJ2-2|TRBV30|-|-
TGTGCCTGGAGTGTATCGAGGACGCACGGGGAGCTGTTTTTT
CAWSVSRTHGELFF
>TRBJ2-1|TRBV2|-|TRBD2
TGTGCCAGCAATACCCTAGCGGGGGCGGGGAATGAGCAGTTCTTC
CASNTLAGAGNEQFF
>TRBJ2-7|TRBV6-5|-|TRBD2
TGTGCCAGCAGACCGGGACTAGCGGGAGGGAACGAGCAGTACTTC
CASRPGLAGGNEQYF